A selection of T cell receptor beta chains follows, all from one sample in a study of blood T cells in healthy people across ages. TCRdb re-called the 5' RACE reads through MiXCR, storing one row per CDR3 protein. This table holds fewer than 1 million distinct CDR3 sequences, under 45% found once. The material sequenced was blood. Receptors were obtained from a man aged 55-75 years in good health. Each CDR3 is given with its conserved first and last residue. The order of the fields is V gene, clone size, J gene, D gene, CDR3 DNA, CDR3 protein. The D gene is left open where the match is weak. Size tells how often a clone was seen (once, few, many) or the class of an expanded clone, and some rows leave it out.

>TRBV9|NA|TRBJ2-3|NA
TGTGCCAGCAGCGTAGGCCGCGGGGGCTACACAGATACGCAGTATTTT
CASSVGRGGYTDTQYF
>TRBV16|NA|TRBJ1-1|TRBD1
TGTGCCAGCAGCGCGGACAGGGCCACTGAAGCTTTCTTT
CASSADRATEAFF
>TRBV4-2|many|TRBJ2-6|NA
TGTGCCAGCAGCCAAGATGCCGTGTCAAACTCTGGGGCCAACGTCCTGACTTTC
CASSQDAVSNSGANVLTF
>TRBV7-9|few|TRBJ2-5|TRBD2
TGTGCCAGCAGCCCTCGGAACCCAAGCGGGGTGTTAGAGACCCAGTACTTC
CASSPRNPSGVLETQYF
>TRBV18|NA|TRBJ1-2|TRBD1
TGTGCCAGCTCACGGGACAGTGGTTATGGCTACACCTTC
CASSRDSGYGYTF
>TRBV7-2|NA|TRBJ2-3|NA
TGTGCCAGCAGCTGGATTAGGGATACGCAGTATTTT
CASSWIRDTQYF
>TRBV12-3/TRBV12-4|NA|TRBJ1-2|TRBD1
TGTGCCAGCAGTTCGCCGTCAGGGGGTGCGGACTATGGCTACACCTTC
CASSSPSGGADYGYTF
>TRBV20-1|NA|TRBJ1-1|NA
TGCAGTGCTAGAGATCTCGTCCGTACTGAAGCTTTCTTT
CSARDLVRTEAFF
>TRBV6-5|few|TRBJ2-1|NA
TGTGCCAAACAGGGCCCCTCCTACAATGAGCAGTTCTTC
CAKQGPSYNEQFF
>TRBV5-1|NA|TRBJ1-4|NA
TGCGCCAGCAGCTTGTTACCTCCGGACGAAAAACTGTTTTTT
CASSLLPPDEKLFF
>TRBV5-5|NA|TRBJ2-3|NA
TGTGCCAGCAGCTTCGGCAAACCTGTAGGAGATACGCAGTATTTT
CASSFGKPVGDTQYF
>TRBV29-1|NA|TRBJ1-1|NA
TGCAGCGGAATTCAGGGTTCATACACTGAAGCTTTCTTT
CSGIQGSYTEAFF
>TRBV6-6|NA|TRBJ2-5|TRBD1
TGTGCCAGCAGTTACTCGGGACAGGGGAAAGAGACCCAGTACTTC
CASSYSGQGKETQYF
>TRBV7-9|NA|TRBJ2-1|NA
TGTGCCAGCAGCTCGGTCTGTGACGTGAGGGGCCACTACAATGAGCAGTTCTTC
CASSSVCDVRGHYNEQFF
>TRBV7-7|few|TRBJ2-5|TRBD1
TGTGCCAGCAGCTTAGTGTTCCGGGGACAGGGTCGTGAGACCCAGTACTTC
CASSLVFRGQGRETQYF
>TRBV6-2/TRBV6-3|few|TRBJ1-5|TRBD1
TGTGCCAGCAGGTCCAGGGGGCTCTATCAGCCCCAGCATTTT
CASRSRGLYQPQHF
>TRBV20-1|NA|TRBJ1-5|NA
TGCAGTGCTAGAGGAGGGTTGGATCAGCCCCAGCATTTT
CSARGGLDQPQHF
>TRBV20-1|once|TRBJ1-2|NA
TGCAGTGCTCAAGGCGGAGAGGGCTACACCTTC
CSAQGGEGYTF
>TRBV4-1|NA|TRBJ2-1|TRBD1
TGCGCCAGCAGCCACGCTCCAGGGGGCCCCTACAATGAGCAGTTCTTC
CASSHAPGGPYNEQFF
>TRBV2|NA|TRBJ2-5|NA
TGTGCCAGCAACGCCTGGGGCCAGCAAGAGACCCAGTACTTC
CASNAWGQQETQYF
>TRBV29-1|NA|TRBJ2-3|TRBD2
TGCAGCATTGCCCCTGTTGGCGGGGGGAGGGCTACGCAGTATTTT
CSIAPVGGGRATQYF
>TRBV7-9|NA|TRBJ2-7|TRBD2
TGTGCCAGCAGCTCGACCAGCGGGGCCTACAATGAGCAGTACTTC
CASSSTSGAYNEQYF
>TRBV14|many|TRBJ2-7|NA
TGTGCCAGCAGCCTCTTCACAGGGATGGGGAACGAGCAGTACTTC
CASSLFTGMGNEQYF
>TRBV6-5|once|TRBJ2-1|NA
TGTGCCAGCAGTTACTCGTGGTCAAGGGGTGAGCAGTTCTTC
CASSYSWSRGEQFF
>TRBV2|NA|TRBJ2-3|NA
TGTGCCAGCAGTGAAGGGCTCAGGTCGAACACAGATACGCAGTATTTT
CASSEGLRSNTDTQYF
>TRBV6-2/TRBV6-3|NA|TRBJ1-2|NA
TGTGCCAGCAGTTTATTCGCAGGACCACCCAACTATGGCTACACCTTC
CASSLFAGPPNYGYTF
>TRBV7-8|NA|TRBJ2-7|NA
TGTGCCAGCAGTCCCGCCGGATCGGGTACCTACGAGCAGTACTTC
CASSPAGSGTYEQYF
>TRBV27|NA|TRBJ1-6|NA
TGTGCCAGTGGACCTTTAGGTGCCCTCCACTTT
CASGPLGALHF
>TRBV27|NA|TRBJ2-3|NA
TGTGCCAGCAGTTTATACAGGGGGGGTGATACGCAGTATTTT
CASSLYRGGDTQYF
>TRBV9|NA|TRBJ2-5|TRBD2
TGTGCCAGCAGCCATGCGGGGGGCTTGCAAGAGACCCAGTACTTC
CASSHAGGLQETQYF
>TRBV20-1|NA|TRBJ1-4|NA
TGCAGTGCTAGAGTAGGCAGCAATAATGAAAAACTGTTTTTT
CSARVGSNNEKLFF
>TRBV6-5|few|TRBJ1-5|NA
TGTGCCAGCAGTTGGGACGCCACGCCGGGTCAGCCCCAGCATTTT
CASSWDATPGQPQHF
>TRBV5-1|NA|TRBJ2-1|NA
TGCGCCAGCAGCGAGGGGGGCCGGTACAATGAGCAGTTCTTC
CASSEGGRYNEQFF
>TRBV7-3|NA|TRBJ2-7|NA
TGTGCCAGCAGCTTAATGGTAGGGCCACAAGAGATCCAGTACTTC
CASSLMVGPQEIQYF
>TRBV13|few|TRBJ1-1|TRBD1
TGTGCCAGCAGCGACAGGGGAACGAACACTGAAGCTTTCTTT
CASSDRGTNTEAFF
>TRBV20-1|NA|TRBJ2-2|TRBD2
TGCAGTGCCCACCTTAGCGGGGTCAGGGGCACCGGGGAGCTGTTTTTT
CSAHLSGVRGTGELFF
>TRBV19|NA|TRBJ1-3|NA
TGTGCCAGCCACCCCGCTGGGACTTACAGCTCTGGAAACACCATATATTTT
CASHPAGTYSSGNTIYF
>TRBV5-1|few|TRBJ2-5|NA
TGCGCCAGCAGCTTAGGGGTCGGCAGGCAAGAGACCCAGTACTTC
CASSLGVGRQETQYF
>TRBV6-6|NA|TRBJ1-5|NA
TGTGCCAGCAGTTACGCCAATCAGCCCCAGCATTTT
CASSYANQPQHF
>TRBV4-1|many|TRBJ2-5|NA
TGCGCCAGCAGCCAAGATTTCGGTTTAGTGGCGTACTTC
CASSQDFGLVAYF
>TRBV11-2|few|TRBJ2-7|NA
TGTGCCAGCAGCTTAGACCGAGACAGGAGGGGATTCTACGAGCAGTACTTC
CASSLDRDRRGFYEQYF
>TRBV4-2|NA|TRBJ1-2|NA
TGTGCCAGCAGCCCCGGGACAACTGCCCTTATCACCTTC
CASSPGTTALITF
>TRBV6-4|NA|TRBJ2-3|TRBD1
TGTGCCAGCAGTGACTTGGACAGGGTGTGGGAGGATACGCAGTATTTT
CASSDLDRVWEDTQYF
>TRBV29-1|NA|TRBJ1-1|NA
TGCAGCGTTGTGGGGGGACAGAACACTGAAGCTTTCTTT
CSVVGGQNTEAFF
>TRBV20-1|many|TRBJ2-7|NA
TGCAGTGCTAGAGACCAGGGCTACGAGCAGTACTTC
CSARDQGYEQYF
>TRBV7-2|NA|TRBJ2-5|NA
TGTGCCAGCGCCCCGGGCCGGGGGCCGACCTACAATGAGCAGTACTTC
CASAPGRGPTYNEQYF